Presented here are 11 T cell receptor beta chains from one specimen sequenced in a study of blood T cell dynamics during melanoma immunotherapy. TCRdb keeps only in-frame clones here, not all; method: immunoSEQ multiplex PCR. The table shows roughly 5,900 clones, with approximately 83% occurring only once. Noted time point: week 3, after first cycle of checkpoint inhibitor. Sequencing was performed on blood, taken from a patient treated with checkpoint blockade. The receptors shown here come from a human donor with melanoma.

The chain is built from TRBV7-2 and TRBJ2-7; D uncertain. This CDR3 is 12 amino acids long. Germline V gives CDR1 SGHTA, CDR2 FQGNSA. Trimming cost V 1 base and J 7 bases, with 8 bases left between them. The CDR3 here is CASSLGSTEQYF. The DNA of the CDR3 is TGTGCCAGCAGCTTAGGTTCGACTGAGCAGTACTTC.

The V and J genes are TRBV5-8 and TRBJ1-3; maybe TRBD1 (5 bases). The CDR3 covers 15 residues. CDR1 is SGHTS, CDR2 YDEGEE, per germline. The V end lost 0 bases, the J end lost 3 bases, and 10 bases lay between the germline ends. The CDR3 region has the DNA TGTGCCAGCAGCTTGGAAGGGGCACGTGGAAACACCATATATTTT. The encoded protein is CASSLEGARGNTIYF.

The chain carries TRBV4-3 and TRBJ1-2, with 7 nucleotides matching TRBD1. Per germline, CDR1 LGHNA and CDR2 YSLEER. J lost 2 bases, V lost 1 base, and 19 bases had no gene match. The CDR3 is made up of 20 amino acids. CDR3 amino acids: CASSQGIPGGGRPFNYGYTF. CDR3 bases: TGCGCCAGCAGCCAAGGGATCCCAGGGGGGGGACGGCCCTTCAACTATGGCTACACCTTC.

The chain uses TRBV27 and TRBJ2-7, with 9 bases lining up with TRBD2. V lost 7 bases, J lost 3 bases, and 7 bases stayed unmatched. The germline gives CDR1 MNHEY, CDR2 SMNVEV (reference sequence). This CDR3 comprises 14 residues. The CDR3 DNA follows: TGTGCCAGCAAGGGCGCTAGCGGGAACTACGAGCAGTACTTC. It encodes CASKGASGNYEQYF.

CDR3 sequence reads: CASSLAWAATNEKLFF. Written as DNA, the CDR3 is TGTGCCAGCAGCTTAGCGTGGGCAGCAACTAATGAAAAACTGTTTTTT. This sequence joins TRBV7-8 and TRBJ1-4, with D uncertain. Deletions cut 0 bases from V and 0 bases from J, with 8 bases between. Germline V gene data show CDR1 as SGHVS and CDR2 as FQNEAQ. This CDR3 is built from 16 residues.

This chain connects TRBV5-1 to TRBJ2-7, with D possibly being TRBD1 (6 bases). V was pared by 0 bases and J by 9 bases, with 13 bases between. The CDR3 covers 13 residues. Germline-derived CDR1 and CDR2 are SGHRS and YFSETQ. The CDR3 sequence: CASSLGGGLRQYF. The CDR3 region has the DNA TGCGCCAGCAGCTTGGGTGGGGGCTTAAGGCAGTACTTC.

The chain has TRBV7-2 and TRBJ1-1, with a possible D match to TRBD1 (5 bases). This CDR3 has 15 residues. Trimming pared 6 bases from V and 4 bases from J, leaving 18 bases between. CDR1 and CDR2 from the germline V gene are SGHTA and FQGNSA. The CDR3 DNA reads as TGTGCCAGCAGGGTTCTCATGGATAGGGGCACTGAAGCTTTCTTT. It yields the protein CASRVLMDRGTEAFF.

V is TRBV16 and J is TRBJ1-2, with a weak D call TRBD1 (5 bases). CDR1 is KGHSY and CDR2 is FQNENV in the germline V gene. This CDR3 is built from 14 residues. V lost 4 bases, J lost 2 bases, and 11 bases lay in between. CDR3 coding DNA: TGTGCCAGCAGCCCCTCGGGGGGGAACTATGGCTACACCTTC. This sequence encodes CASSPSGGNYGYTF.

The chain is built from TRBV5-5 and TRBJ2-7; tentative D call: TRBD1 (5 bases). In germline, CDR1 is SGHKS, CDR2 YYEKEE (reference sequence). This CDR3 contains 14 residues. V lost 4 bases, J lost 2 bases, and 13 bases lay in between. CDR3 sequence (DNA): TGTGCCAGCAGCGGATCGACAGTAACCTACGAGCAGTACTTC. Translated, it gives CASSGSTVTYEQYF.

The chain couples TRBV4-3 to TRBJ2-7; D unresolved. The germline gives CDR1 LGHNA, CDR2 YSLEER. The ends were cut back, 0 bases at V and 1 base at J, with 4 bases in the middle. This CDR3 contains 13 residues. DNA of the CDR3: TGCGCCAGCAGCCAAGATCGGTCCTACGAGCAGTACTTC. It translates to CASSQDRSYEQYF.

The chain recombines TRBV27 with TRBJ1-5, with a tentative D call TRBD1 (6 bases). V was shortened by 3 bases and J by 5 bases, with 14 bases between the two germline ends. This CDR3 has 15 amino acids. From germline, CDR1 is MNHEY and CDR2 SMNVEV (reference sequence). CDR3 nucleotides: TGTGCCAGCAGTTTCGAGCAGGGGTCGGATCAGCCCCAGCATTTT. Protein sequence: CASSFEQGSDQPQHF.